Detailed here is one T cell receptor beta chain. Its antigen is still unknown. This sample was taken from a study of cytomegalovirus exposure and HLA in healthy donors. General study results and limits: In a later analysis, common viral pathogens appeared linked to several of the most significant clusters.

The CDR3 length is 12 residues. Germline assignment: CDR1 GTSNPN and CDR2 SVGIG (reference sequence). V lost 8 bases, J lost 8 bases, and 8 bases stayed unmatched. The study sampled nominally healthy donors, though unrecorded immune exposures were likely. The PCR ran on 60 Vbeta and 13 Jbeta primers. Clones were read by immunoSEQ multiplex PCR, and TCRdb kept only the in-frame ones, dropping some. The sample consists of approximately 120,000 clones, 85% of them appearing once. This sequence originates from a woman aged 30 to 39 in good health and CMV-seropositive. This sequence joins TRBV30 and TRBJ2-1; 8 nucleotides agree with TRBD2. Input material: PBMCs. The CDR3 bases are TGTGCCCGGGGGGGTAGCGGGTATGAGCAGTTCTTC. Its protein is CARGGSGYEQFF.